Listed below are T cell receptor beta chains from one sample, sequenced in a study of OX40 agonist ivuxolimab in advanced cancers. Assay: immunoSEQ multiplex PCR; the TCRdb copy retains only in-frame clones and omits some. The sample includes 65,000 to 85,000 clones, over 80% seen only once; the top ten take roughly 4%. This specimen consisted of CD4+ or CD8+ T cells sorted from blood, obtained in a trial of the OX40 agonist ivuxolimab. The receptors here all came from an adult with an advanced solid tumor such as melanoma, head and neck, liver or kidney cancer. The CDR3 runs from the conserved cysteine through the conserved F or W. Fields, in order: clone size, D gene, V gene, J gene, CDR3 DNA, CDR3 protein. The D gene is left open where the match is weak. The listing skips clone size in some rows; elsewhere it reads once, few, many or a size class.

>once|NA|TRBV7-2|TRBJ1-6
TGTGCCAGCAGCTTAGCGCGGGGCCCCCAGCCCCTCCACTTT
CASSLARGPQPLHF
>NA|NA|TRBV30|TRBJ2-5
TGTGCCTGGAGTGTGACCGGTACGAAGACCCAGTACTTC
CAWSVTGTKTQYF
>many|NA|TRBV14|TRBJ2-7
TGTGCCAGCAGCCAAACCGAGATGAGCGAGCAGTACTTC
CASSQTEMSEQYF
>NA|NA|TRBV4-2|TRBJ1-5
TGTGCCAGCAGCTGGGAGTATCAGCCCCAGCATTTT
CASSWEYQPQHF
>NA|NA|TRBV11-2|TRBJ2-5
TGTGCCAGCAGCTTTTATTTGGACGATAAAGAGACCCAGTACTTC
CASSFYLDDKETQYF
>once|TRBD1|TRBV19|TRBJ1-1
TGTGCCAGTAACGGGGACAGGATGAACACTGAAGCTTTCTTT
CASNGDRMNTEAFF
>NA|NA|TRBV2|TRBJ2-2
TGTGCCAGCAGTGACTGGGATCGAACCGGGGAGCTGTTTTTT
CASSDWDRTGELFF
>NA|NA|TRBV7-2|TRBJ1-2
TGTGCCAGCAGCTTAGCTCGGGGGGCGCGTACAGGGTACTATGGCTACACCTTC
CASSLARGARTGYYGYTF
>NA|TRBD1|TRBV5-1|TRBJ1-5
TGCGCCAGCAGCTTGGACAGGGGGGATCAGCCCCAGCATTTT
CASSLDRGDQPQHF
>NA|NA|TRBV7-3|TRBJ2-3
TGTGCCAGCAGCTCCGGAACTAAATACACAGATACGCAGTATTTT
CASSSGTKYTDTQYF